This T cell receptor beta chain stems from a study of T-cell reconstitution after alpha-beta-depleted transplantation in children. Whole-study results and caveats: One year after transplant, T-cell counts and diversity came mostly from newly produced T cells. Several hundred rapidly expanded clones from non-depleted graft cells reportedly supplied alpha-beta T cells about two months post-transplant. There were some patients whose high TCRbeta diversity at day 60 came from surviving recipient T cells and thymic progenitors.

This clonotype was found many times. Its antigen remains unknown. CDR3 size: 16 residues. Looked up from germline, CDR1 is MNHEY and CDR2 is SVGEGT. The V segment lost 3 bases and the J segment 2 bases; nucleotides outside the gene matches: 8. TCRbeta library preparation incorporated unique molecular identifiers. TCRdb recomputed calls from the PCR reads with MiXCR, one row per CDR3 protein. This table holds roughly 30,000 distinct CDR3 sequences, around 7% found once. The chain uses TRBV6-2 or TRBV6-3 and TRBJ2-7; 9 positions match TRBD1. The sample in question was peripheral blood, obtained 60 days after TCRalphabeta/CD19-depleted stem cell transplant. This receptor was taken from a child in the first two years of life who had a stem cell transplant for acute myeloid leukemia, so the T cells may come from the graft donor. Here the CDR3 reads CASSYYPGQGTYEQYF. In DNA, the CDR3 is TGTGCCAGCAGTTATTATCCGGGACAGGGAACCTACGAGCAGTACTTC.